These 29 T cell receptor beta chains were all obtained from the same sample, sequenced in a study of cytomegalovirus exposure and HLA in healthy donors. The PCR contained 60 Vbeta and 13 Jbeta primers. Assay: immunoSEQ multiplex PCR; the TCRdb copy retains only in-frame clones and omits some. Seen here are around 95,000 clones, over 75% observed once, and the top ten hold 3% to 4%. Source material: PBMCs. Source of these receptors: a female donor in good health and CMV-seropositive.

The chain has TRBV7-2 and TRBJ1-2; 11 bases are a match to TRBD1. The trim removed 4 bases at V and 7 bases at J, leaving 8 bases unmatched. CDR3 length: 15 amino acids. Germline V gene sequence: CDR1 SGHTA, CDR2 FQGNSA. DNA for the CDR3: TGTGCCAGCAGCTCAGACGCCGGGACAGGGGGTGGCTACACCTTC. Translation gives CASSSDAGTGGGYTF. The full variable domain, its missing parts supplied by reference TRBV7-2 and TRBJ1-2, is GAGVSQSPSNKVTEKGKDVELRCDPISGHTALYWYRQSLGQGLEFLIYFQGNSAPDKSGLPSDRFSAERTGGSVSTLTIQRTQQEDSAVYLCASSSDAGTGGGYTFGSGTRLTVV.

The chain links TRBV15 to TRBJ2-5; TRBD1 agrees at 7 bases. The trim removed 4 bases at V and 6 bases at J, leaving 5 bases unmatched. Germline CDR1 and CDR2: LNHNV and YYDKDF (reference sequence). The CDR3 is made up of 13 amino acids. CDR3 nucleotides: TGTGCCACCAGCACGGAACAGGGGCAGACCCAGTACTTC. Its protein product is CATSTEQGQTQYF.

CDR3 amino acids: CASCRLAGFSYNEQFF. The CDR3 nucleotides read TGTGCCAGCTGCAGACTAGCGGGATTCTCCTACAATGAGCAGTTCTTC. The rearrangement links TRBV28 to TRBJ2-1; TRBD2 matches 11 bases. The germline CDR1 and CDR2 sequences are MDHEN and SYDVKM. After removal of 8 bases from V and 0 bases from J, the junction contained 6 bases not matched to a gene. The CDR3 has 16 residues.

The genes are TRBV6-4 and TRBJ1-2; a possible D gene is TRBD1 (5 bases). This CDR3 is built from 14 residues. The germline CDR1 and CDR2 sequences are MRHNA and SNTAGT. V was cut by 5 bases and J by 4 bases, with 14 bases left in between. The CDR3 spells CASSPSQATYGYTF. CDR3 sequence (DNA): TGTGCCAGCAGTCCCTCACAGGCGACCTATGGCTACACCTTC.

The V gene is TRBV15, the J gene TRBJ1-5, with D unresolved. Germline-derived CDR1 and CDR2 are LNHNV and YYDKDF (reference sequence). The CDR3 covers 15 residues. The ends were cut back, 1 base at V and 0 bases at J, with 7 bases in the middle. The CDR3 bases are TGTGCCACCAGCAGAGTCGGCGGTAGCAATCAGCCCCAGCATTTT. This sequence encodes CATSRVGGSNQPQHF.

This rearrangement joins TRBV6-5 to TRBJ2-2, with D unclear. In germline, CDR1 is MNHEY, CDR2 SVGAGI. CDR3 length: 14 amino acids. The germline V and J ends were trimmed by 0 bases and 4 bases, with 6 bases remaining between them. The CDR3 DNA follows: TGTGCCAGCAGTTACTCGGCCACCACCGGGGAGCTGTTTTTT. Translating gives CASSYSATTGELFF.

This chain links TRBV6-1 with TRBJ1-2, with 7 bases matching TRBD1. Germline V gene data show CDR1 as MNHNS and CDR2 as SASEGT. Trimming at V came to 3 bases and at J to 4 bases, leaving 2 bases not matched to a gene. There are 13 residues in the CDR3. This chain's CDR3 is CASSDRGSYGYTF. In nucleotides, the CDR3 is TGTGCCAGCAGTGACAGGGGGTCCTATGGCTACACCTTC.

The genes are TRBV5-3 and TRBJ2-2; no clear D. TRBV5-3 has ORF status, its function being uncertain. The CDR3 consists of 15 residues. The ends were cut back, 0 bases at V and 3 bases at J, with 9 bases in the middle. The CDR3 DNA follows: TGTGCCAGAAGCTTGGCCAGAAGTTACACCGGGGAGCTGTTTTTT. Protein product: CARSLARSYTGELFF.

The chain carries TRBV29-1 and TRBJ2-1; TRBD2 matches 8 bases. The V gene end was trimmed by 6 bases and the J gene end by 8 bases; junction bases not matched to a gene: 9. Germline CDR1 SQVTM, CDR2 ANQGSEA. There are 13 residues in the CDR3. The CDR3 protein is CSVAGEKGDEQFF. DNA for the CDR3: TGCAGCGTAGCGGGAGAAAAAGGGGATGAGCAGTTCTTC.

The chain combines TRBV4-1 with TRBJ2-5; the D gene is possibly TRBD2 (5 bases). From germline, CDR1 is MGHRA and CDR2 YSYEKL. V was cut by 3 bases and J by 4 bases, with 12 bases left in between. The length of the CDR3 is 14 residues. Here the CDR3 reads CASSQGVLGETQYF. The CDR3 coding sequence is TGCGCCAGCAGCCAGGGAGTACTGGGAGAGACCCAGTACTTC.

The V call is TRBV28, the J call TRBJ2-7; TRBD1 agrees at 10 bases. After removal of 9 bases from V and 1 base from J, the junction contained 3 bases not matched to a gene. From germline, CDR1 is MDHEN and CDR2 SYDVKM. The CDR3 runs 13 residues. CDR3 sequence: CASDRGPSYEQYF. The CDR3 nucleotides read TGTGCCAGTGACAGGGGGCCGTCCTACGAGCAGTACTTC.

This chain uses TRBV11-1 with TRBJ2-7; 8 bases map to TRBD1. There are 13 residues in the CDR3. V shed 4 bases and J 6 bases; nucleotides not matched to a gene: 5. Germline V gene lookup returns CDR1 SGHAT and CDR2 FQDESV (reference sequence). CDR3 amino acids: CASSYRGSSEQYF. In nucleotides, the CDR3 is TGTGCCAGCAGCTACAGGGGGTCTAGCGAGCAGTACTTC.

V usage is TRBV27 and J usage is TRBJ2-7; 11 bases are a match to TRBD1. The V segment lost 2 bases and the J segment 6 bases; nucleotides outside the gene matches: 0. Germline values: CDR1 MNHEY, CDR2 SMNVEV (reference sequence). The CDR3 length is 13 residues. The CDR3 sequence is CASSLGTGGEQYF. In DNA form, the CDR3 reads TGTGCCAGCAGTTTAGGGACAGGGGGCGAGCAGTACTTC.

J is TRBJ2-7 and V is TRBV19; D is undetermined. Trimming shortened V by 2 bases and J by 3 bases, and 14 bases separated the two germline ends. The germline CDR1 and CDR2 sequences are LNHDA and SQIVND (reference sequence). The CDR3 sequence is 15 residues long. The CDR3 DNA reads TGTGCCAGTAGTATATTTTTCGGTGGCGGCTACGAGCAGTACTTC. Its translation: CASSIFFGGGYEQYF.

V usage is TRBV18 and J usage is TRBJ2-5; TRBD2 might be the D (5 bases). CDR1 and CDR2 (germline): KGHSH, LQKENI. V shed 2 bases and J shed 3 bases, with 10 bases lying between them. The length of the CDR3 is 14 residues. The CDR3 nucleotides are TGTGCCAGCTCACCATCAGCGGCCGAAGAGACCCAGTACTTC. Protein product: CASSPSAAEETQYF.

This chain links TRBV5-6 with TRBJ2-7; 7 positions agree with TRBD1. The CDR3 totals 14 residues. V was clipped by 4 bases and J by 3 bases; unmatched bases: 7. In germline, CDR1 is SGHDT, CDR2 YYEEEE. The CDR3 loop reads CASSQRDRDYEQYF. The CDR3 DNA sequence: TGTGCCAGCAGCCAAAGGGACAGAGACTACGAGCAGTACTTC.

The chain combines TRBV5-4 with TRBJ2-2, with 10 bases that match TRBD1. The length of the CDR3 is 17 residues. Germline lookup yields CDR1 SGHNT and CDR2 YYREEE (reference sequence). After removal of 4 bases from V and 2 bases from J, the junction contained 8 bases not matched to a gene. CDR3 loop: CASSTYGQGVNTGELFF. CDR3 DNA sequence: TGTGCCAGCAGCACATACGGACAGGGGGTCAACACCGGGGAGCTGTTTTTT.

The V gene is TRBV9, the J gene TRBJ1-1; 11 bases align to TRBD1. This CDR3 region has 14 residues. Germline assignment: CDR1 SGDLS and CDR2 YYNGEE. After removal of 2 bases from V and 5 bases from J, the junction contained 2 bases not matched to a gene. The CDR3 nucleotides are TGTGCCAGCAGCGTCGGGACAGGGGGTACTGAAGCTTTCTTT. Its translation is CASSVGTGGTEAFF. The full variable domain, with the rest looked up from reference TRBV9 and TRBJ1-1, is DSGVTQTPKHLITATGQRVTLRCSPRSGDLSVYWYQQSLDQGLQFLIQYYNGEERAKGNILERFSAQQFPDLHSELNLSSLELGDSALYFCASSVGTGGTEAFFGQGTRLTVV.

This rearrangement joins TRBV27 to TRBJ1-2, with a possible D match to TRBD1 (5 bases). This CDR3 comprises 15 residues. V gave up 6 bases and J gave up 2 bases, with 16 bases separating them. Germline V lookup: CDR1 MNHEY, CDR2 SMNVEV (reference sequence). The CDR3 DNA sequence: TGTGCCAGCAGCCTCGAGGCGAGACAGAACTATGGCTACACCTTC. Its translation: CASSLEARQNYGYTF.

V and J are TRBV5-1 and TRBJ2-1; 12 bases fit TRBD2. Trimming took 5 bases from V and 6 from J; bases not matched to a gene: 3. Germline loops: CDR1 SGHRS, CDR2 YFSETQ. This CDR3 comprises 14 residues. The chain's CDR3 is CASRTSGSVNEQFF. Written as DNA, the CDR3 is TGCGCCAGCAGGACTAGCGGGAGTGTCAATGAGCAGTTCTTC.

A few counts support this clone. J is TRBJ2-1 and V is TRBV5-4, with TRBD1 matching over 7 bases. V lost 4 bases, J lost 1 base, and 5 bases stayed unmatched. Germline V gives CDR1 SGHNT, CDR2 YYREEE (reference sequence). The CDR3 is 15 residues long. DNA of the CDR3: TGTGCCAGCAGCCACAGGGGAGAATCCTACAATGAGCAGTTCTTC. Residues: CASSHRGESYNEQFF. The full variable domain, its missing parts supplied by reference TRBV5-4 and TRBJ2-1, is ETGVTQSPTHLIKTRGQQVTLRCSSQSGHNTVSWYQQALGQGPQFIFQYYREEENGRGNFPPRFSGLQFPNYSSELNVNALELDDSALYLCASSHRGESYNEQFFGPGTRLTVL.

A remark on this clone: At one boundary the junction diverges from the germline segment, which might be a read error. The V gene is TRBV7-9, the J gene TRBJ2-7; D is possibly TRBD1 (5 bases). CDR1 and CDR2 (germline): SEHNR, FQNEAQ (reference sequence). The CDR3 runs 14 residues. The CDR3 sequence: CSSSPDSYRNEQYF. The CDR3, as DNA: TGTTCCAGCAGTCCCGACAGTTATAGGAACGAGCAGTACTTC.

The chain carries TRBV7-9 and TRBJ2-7; D perhaps matches TRBD2 (5 bases). The germline V gene encodes CDR1 SEHNR and CDR2 FQNEAQ (reference sequence). V lost 1 base, J lost 0 bases, and 13 bases lay in between. This CDR3 is built from 16 residues. The chain's CDR3 is CASSLVWLGSSYEQYF. In DNA form, the CDR3 reads TGTGCCAGCAGCTTAGTCTGGTTAGGGAGCTCCTACGAGCAGTACTTC.

The chain has TRBV30 and TRBJ1-5; weak D call: TRBD1 (5 bases). The germline V gene has CDR1 GTSNPN and CDR2 SVGIG (reference sequence). Trimming removed 3 bases at V and 0 bases at J, with 12 bases between. CDR3 length: 15 residues. The DNA for the CDR3 is TGTGCCTGGAGACCCGGGGGGGGTAGCAATCAGCCCCAGCATTTT. Translated: CAWRPGGGSNQPQHF.

V usage is TRBV6-5 and J usage is TRBJ1-1, with TRBD1 matching 7 bases. Germline-derived CDR1 and CDR2 are MNHEY and SVGAGI. The V and J ends lost 6 bases and 4 bases, in that order; junction bases with no gene match: 5. The length of the CDR3 is 13 residues. This CDR3 is CASSSTGPTEAFF. The DNA for the CDR3 is TGTGCCAGCAGCTCGACAGGGCCCACTGAAGCTTTCTTT.

V is TRBV28 and J is TRBJ2-5; TRBD1 agrees at 7 bases. The junction had 6 bases not matched to a gene; V was cut back by 7 bases and J by 1 base. Germline lookup yields CDR1 MDHEN and CDR2 SYDVKM. The CDR3 is 14 residues long. CDR3 sequence: CASNLRDSQETQYF. CDR3 in DNA: TGTGCCAGCAACCTCCGGGACAGCCAAGAGACCCAGTACTTC.

The chain links TRBV7-9 to TRBJ1-4, with 7 positions matching TRBD1. J was trimmed by 4 bases and V by 5 bases; bases with no gene match: 10. The CDR3 contains 16 residues. CDR1 is SEHNR, CDR2 FQNEAQ, per germline (reference sequence). DNA of the CDR3: TGTGCCAGCAGCCCCGGACAGGCCGGGGGTAATGAAAAACTGTTTTTT. Encoded protein: CASSPGQAGGNEKLFF.

The rearrangement links TRBV19 to TRBJ1-4, with D unclear. Germline V gene lookup returns CDR1 LNHDA and CDR2 SQIVND (reference sequence). The CDR3 consists of 12 residues. V dropped 4 bases and J dropped 8 bases, with 8 bases sitting between them. This CDR3 is CASSTYYEKLFF. Here the CDR3 DNA reads TGTGCCAGTAGTACCTACTACGAAAAACTGTTTTTT. The whole variable domain, remainder taken from reference TRBV19 and TRBJ1-4, is DGGITQSPKYLFRKEGQNVTLSCEQNLNHDAMYWYRQDPGQGLRLIYYSQIVNDFQKGDIAEGYSVSREKKESFPLTVTSAQKNPTAFYLCASSTYYEKLFFGSGTQLSVL.

V usage is TRBV13 and J usage is TRBJ2-7; 8 bases line up with TRBD2. CDR3 length: 16 amino acids. Germline values: CDR1 PRHDT, CDR2 FYEKMQ (reference sequence). J lost 5 bases, V lost 1 base, and 10 bases had no gene match. The CDR3 DNA follows: TGTGCCAGCAGCTTAGTCTTGGGACTAGAGGTCGACGAGCAGTACTTC. Translation: CASSLVLGLEVDEQYF.